The sequence of this TCR beta chain was determined in a study of blood T cell repertoires in COVID-19. Study as a whole: Some COVID-19 samples were acute and others convalescent; all came from the United States, Italy and Spain. Sources were T cells, B-cell-depleted T cells, or PBMCs; the material itself was cDNA or gDNA.

Germline trimming cut 5 bases from V and 9 bases from J; bases unmatched to any gene: 5. This CDR3 has 13 amino acids. In germline, CDR1 is LNHDA, CDR2 SQIVND (reference sequence). Source study methods: Estimation of nucleated cell counts was performed using reference gene primer amplification. Produced via immunoSEQ multiplex PCR; TCRdb's table is partial and in-frame only. The V and J calls and clone size come from that table; D and trimming were worked out from the DNA. The data show 85,000 to 110,000 clones, over 75% seen once. The TCR originated in a human donor in a cohort sampled during active COVID-19. This chain joins TRBV19 and TRBJ2-1; TRBD2 matches 9 bases. Input material: peripheral blood. For the CDR3, the DNA is TGTGCCAGTAGTCCTAGCGGGATAAGTGAGCAGTTCTTC. It yields the protein CASSPSGISEQFF.